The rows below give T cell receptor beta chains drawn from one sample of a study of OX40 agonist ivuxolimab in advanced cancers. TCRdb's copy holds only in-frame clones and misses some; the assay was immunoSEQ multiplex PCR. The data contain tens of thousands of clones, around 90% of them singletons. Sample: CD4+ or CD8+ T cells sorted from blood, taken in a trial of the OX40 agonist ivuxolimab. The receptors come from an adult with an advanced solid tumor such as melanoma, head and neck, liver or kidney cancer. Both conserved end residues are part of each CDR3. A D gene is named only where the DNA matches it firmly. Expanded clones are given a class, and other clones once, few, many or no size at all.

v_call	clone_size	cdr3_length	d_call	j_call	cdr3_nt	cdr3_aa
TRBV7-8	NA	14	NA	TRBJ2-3	TGTGCCAGCAGCTTCCCCGGAACGCAAACTCCGCAGTATTTT	CASSFPGTQTPQYF
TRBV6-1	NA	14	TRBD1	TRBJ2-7	TGTGCCAGCAGTGAGAGACAGGGTCGGTACGAGCAGTACTTC	CASSERQGRYEQYF
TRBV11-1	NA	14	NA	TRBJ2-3	TGTGCCAGCAGCTTACGTCGGGGGTCAGATACGCAGTATTTT	CASSLRRGSDTQYF
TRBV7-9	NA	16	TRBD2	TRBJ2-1	TGTGCCAGCAGCTTCTCGGCGGGAGTCTTCTACAATGAGCAGTTCTTC	CASSFSAGVFYNEQFF
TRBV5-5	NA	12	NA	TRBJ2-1	TGTGCCAGCAGCCCCTACACGAATGAGCAGTTCTTC	CASSPYTNEQFF
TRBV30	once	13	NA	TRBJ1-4	TGTGCCTGGTACAGGGCAACTAATGAAAAACTGTTTTTT	CAWYRATNEKLFF
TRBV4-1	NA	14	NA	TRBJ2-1	TGCGCCAGCAGCCTCCTCGACAAGTTCAATGAGCAGTTCTTC	CASSLLDKFNEQFF
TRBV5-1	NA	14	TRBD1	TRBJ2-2	TGCGCCAGCAGCCTGGACAGGGACACCGGGGAGCTGTTTTTT	CASSLDRDTGELFF
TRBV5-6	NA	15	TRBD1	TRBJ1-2	TGTGCCAGCAGCTGGGCGTCCGGGACAGGGGATGGCTACACCTTC	CASSWASGTGDGYTF
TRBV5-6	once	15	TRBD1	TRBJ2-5	TGTGCCAGCAGCTTCTCCGGGACAGCTTCGGAGACCCAGTACTTC	CASSFSGTASETQYF
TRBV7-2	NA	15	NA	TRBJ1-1	TGTGCCAGCAGCTTAGTGACTGGGGTGGACACTGAAGCTTTCTTT	CASSLVTGVDTEAFF
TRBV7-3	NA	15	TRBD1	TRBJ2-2	TGTGCCAGCAGCGGACAGGCCCCGGGCACCGGGGAGCTGTTTTTT	CASSGQAPGTGELFF
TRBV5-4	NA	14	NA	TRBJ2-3	TGTGCCAGCAGCCCGCAGGGAGACACAGATACGCAGTATTTT	CASSPQGDTDTQYF
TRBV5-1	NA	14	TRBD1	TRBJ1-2	TGCGCCAGCAGTAACGGGGACAGGGCAGAGGGCTACACCTTC	CASSNGDRAEGYTF
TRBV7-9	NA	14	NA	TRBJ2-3	TGTGCCAGCAGCCCTGGACGGAGCACAGATACGCAGTATTTT	CASSPGRSTDTQYF
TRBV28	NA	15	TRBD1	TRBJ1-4	TGTGCCAGCAGCGGGGGGGACAGGGGGACAGAAAAACTGTTTTTT	CASSGGDRGTEKLFF
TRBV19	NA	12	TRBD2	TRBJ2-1	TGTGCCACCTCCTGGGGACTAGCGGAGCAGTTCTTC	CATSWGLAEQFF
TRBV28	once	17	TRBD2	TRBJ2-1	TGTGCCAGCAGCCTTGCGGGTGTGGTGGTAGCGGGGAATGAGCAGTTCTTC	CASSLAGVVVAGNEQFF
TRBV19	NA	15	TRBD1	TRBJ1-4	TGTGCCAGTAGGATTGGACAGGCGACTAATGAAAAACTGTTTTTT	CASRIGQATNEKLFF
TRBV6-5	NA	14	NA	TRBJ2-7	TGTGCCAGCAGCTTGGGGGGAGGAGCCTACGAGCAGTACTTC	CASSLGGGAYEQYF
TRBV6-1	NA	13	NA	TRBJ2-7	TGTGCCAGCAGTGATATAAGGTTCTACGAGCAGTACTTC	CASSDIRFYEQYF
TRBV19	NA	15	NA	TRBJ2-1	TGTGCCAGTAGTATCATGAGGGGGTCCTACAATGAGCAGTTCTTC	CASSIMRGSYNEQFF
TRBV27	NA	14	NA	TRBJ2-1	TGTGCCAGCAATCGAGCGGGCTCCTACAATGAGCAGTTCTTC	CASNRAGSYNEQFF
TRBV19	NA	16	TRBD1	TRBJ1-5	TGTGCCAGTAGTATCCGGGACAGGGGTAGCAATCAGCCCCAGCATTTT	CASSIRDRGSNQPQHF
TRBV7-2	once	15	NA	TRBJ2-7	TGTGCCAGCAGCCCTCTAGGCATCTCCTCCTACGAGCAGTACTTC	CASSPLGISSYEQYF
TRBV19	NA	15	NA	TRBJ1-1	TGTGCCAGTAGTATCGGCGCAGGGGCGAACACTGAAGCTTTCTTT	CASSIGAGANTEAFF
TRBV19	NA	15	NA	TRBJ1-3	TGTGCCAGTAGTAACCGTCGGGGGTTAGGAAACACCATATATTTT	CASSNRRGLGNTIYF
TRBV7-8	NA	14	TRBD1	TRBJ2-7	TGTGCCAGCAGCTTCGGGACAGGGACCTACGAGCAGTACTTC	CASSFGTGTYEQYF
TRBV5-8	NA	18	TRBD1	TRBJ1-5	TGTGCCAGCAGCTTGGTGGGACAGCTATATGATAGCAATCAGCCCCAGCATTTT	CASSLVGQLYDSNQPQHF
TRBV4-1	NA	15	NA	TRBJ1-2	TGCGCCAGCAGCCAAGATGCGGCCCTCAGGGGCCACGACACCTTC	CASSQDAALRGHDTF
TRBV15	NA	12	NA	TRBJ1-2	TGTGCCACCAGCAGAGTTGATAACGGCTACACCTTC	CATSRVDNGYTF
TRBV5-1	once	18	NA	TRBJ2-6	TGCGCCAGCCGCGGTGGGGGTCCCTTACGCTCTGGGGCCAACGTCCTGACTTTC	CASRGGGPLRSGANVLTF
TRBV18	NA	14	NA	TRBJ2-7	TGTGCCAGCTCAATCGCCAGGGGCTCCTACGAGCAGTACTTC	CASSIARGSYEQYF
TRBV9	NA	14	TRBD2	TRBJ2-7	TGTGCCAGCAGCGTTGTAGCGGGAGCGGGCGAGCAGTACTTC	CASSVVAGAGEQYF
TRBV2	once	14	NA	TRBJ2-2	TGTGCCAGCAGTGTAGCGGCCAACACCGGGGAGCTGTTTTTT	CASSVAANTGELFF
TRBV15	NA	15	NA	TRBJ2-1	TGTGCCACCAGCAGAGATCTGCAAGACTACAATGAGCAGTTCTTC	CATSRDLQDYNEQFF
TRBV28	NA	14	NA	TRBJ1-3	TGTGCCAGCAGTTACGAGTGGTCTGGAAACACCATATATTTT	CASSYEWSGNTIYF
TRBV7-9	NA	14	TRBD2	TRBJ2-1	TGTGCCAGCAGCTTTAGCGGGAGATACAATGAGCAGTTCTTC	CASSFSGRYNEQFF
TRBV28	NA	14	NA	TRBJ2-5	TGTGCCAGCAGTTTAGCCGGGACATTTGAGACCCAGTACTTC	CASSLAGTFETQYF
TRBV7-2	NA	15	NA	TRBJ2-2	TGTGCCAGCAGCTCCCCAACTAGTTTACCCGGGGAGCTGTTTTTT	CASSSPTSLPGELFF